One sample yielded the 25 T cell receptor beta chains listed below, sequenced in a study of vaccination and CD4 T cells after COVID-19. Treatment here: approximately nine-day PBMC culture with coronavirus spike peptide pools or control peptides (ViraFEST assay). Cultured CD4+ T cells had their DNA profiled by the Oncomine TCR Beta short-read assay. TCRdb re-derived calls from the PCR reads in MiXCR, one entry per CDR3 protein. The sample records some 13,000 distinct CDR3 sequences, 27% being singletons. These receptors' targets are unknown. What was sequenced was CD4+ T cells from blood, cultured in vitro. These receptors originate from a human donor who had recovered from COVID-19.

This clonotype was recorded a few times. CDR3 amino acids: CSVEGDMVLDYGYTF. CDR3 sequence (DNA): TGCAGCGTTGAGGGAGATATGGTATTGGACTATGGCTACACCTTC. The J gene is TRBJ1-2, the V gene TRBV29-1; D ambiguous. The CDR3 length is 15 residues. Trimming shortened V by 3 bases and J by 3 bases, and 17 bases separated the two germline ends. Germline V gives CDR1 SQVTM, CDR2 ANQGSEA.

This clonotype was recorded a few times. The chain carries TRBV29-1 and TRBJ2-3; D call uncertain. V was clipped by 2 bases and J by 2 bases, with 5 bases between them. The CDR3 sequence is 12 residues long. CDR1 is SQVTM and CDR2 is ANQGSEA in the germline V gene. The CDR3 sequence: CSVEKTTDTQYF. CDR3 coding DNA: TGCAGCGTTGAAAAGACCACAGATACGCAGTATTTT.

The chain uses TRBV29-1 and TRBJ2-7; D call uncertain. Germline loops: CDR1 SQVTM, CDR2 ANQGSEA. Trimming pared 4 bases from V and 5 bases from J, leaving 12 bases between. CDR3 size: 12 residues. The CDR3, as DNA: TGCAGCGTTGTAGTCGCCCGGGACGAGCAGTACTTC. Amino acid sequence: CSVVVARDEQYF.

The V gene is TRBV7-7, the J gene TRBJ2-3; TRBD1 matches 8 bases. Trimming at V came to 5 bases and at J to 3 bases, leaving 19 bases not matched to a gene. The length of the CDR3 is 19 residues. Germline CDR1 and CDR2: SSHAT and FNYEAQ (reference sequence). The CDR3 is CASSPQGGRGHQGTDTQYF. The CDR3 bases are TGTGCCAGCAGCCCTCAGGGGGGCAGGGGGCATCAGGGGACAGATACGCAGTATTTT.

The chain combines TRBV19 with TRBJ2-3, with D possibly TRBD1 on 6 matching bases. This CDR3 is built from 17 residues. V was clipped by 4 bases and J by 2 bases, with 19 bases between them. In germline, CDR1 is LNHDA, CDR2 SQIVND (reference sequence). The CDR3 DNA reads as TGTGCCAGTAGTACTTTATCCGGACAGCTCTTCACAGATACGCAGTATTTT. Its translation is CASSTLSGQLFTDTQYF.

This clonotype was seen a handful of times. The chain uses TRBV2 and TRBJ2-2; no clear D gene. Germline V lookup: CDR1 SNHLY, CDR2 FYNNEI. This CDR3 contains 13 residues. V was shortened by 5 bases and J by 2 bases, with 6 bases between the two germline ends. DNA of the CDR3: TGTGCCAGCAGTACAGATAACACCGGGGAGCTGTTTTTT. Translated: CASSTDNTGELFF.

This clonotype occurred a few times. The V and J genes are TRBV7-9 and TRBJ2-3, with 8 positions matching TRBD2. Losses at the gene ends were 2 bases for V and 0 bases for J; bases not matched to a gene: 4. Germline CDR1 and CDR2: SEHNR and FQNEAQ (reference sequence). The CDR3 consists of 16 residues. The CDR3 protein is CASSLKPSGSTDTQYF. For the CDR3, the DNA is TGTGCCAGCAGCTTAAAGCCTAGCGGGAGCACAGATACGCAGTATTTT.

This clonotype has a handful of counts. The rearrangement uses TRBV6-5 and TRBJ1-5, with D uncertain. V dropped 2 bases and J dropped 2 bases, with 16 bases sitting between them. The CDR3 contains 17 residues. Germline CDR1 is MNHEY and CDR2 is SVGAGI. CDR3 nucleotide sequence: TGTGCCAGCAGTTACCGGACGGTCCGCCCGGGCAATCAGCCCCAGCATTTT. Protein sequence: CASSYRTVRPGNQPQHF.

The chain links TRBV4-1 to TRBJ2-3; 9 nucleotides match TRBD2. The CDR3 loop spans 17 amino acids. Germline V gene sequence: CDR1 MGHRA, CDR2 YSYEKL. V lost 4 bases and J lost 2; bases outside the gene matches: 10. The CDR3 loop reads CASSREGLAGLTDTQYF. The CDR3, as DNA: TGCGCCAGCAGCCGAGAGGGGCTAGCGGGGCTCACAGATACGCAGTATTTT.

The chain couples TRBV29-1 to TRBJ2-3; 11 bases align to TRBD2. The ends lost 6 bases at V and 8 bases at J; junction bases unmatched: 16. Germline values: CDR1 SQVTM, CDR2 ANQGSEA. The CDR3 runs 16 residues. The CDR3: CSVLPRGTSGSRTQYF. CDR3 nucleotide sequence: TGCAGCGTCCTCCCTAGGGGGACTAGCGGTTCTCGTACGCAGTATTTT.

This clonotype came up a few times. The chain combines TRBV20-1 with TRBJ1-1; possible D gene TRBD1, 6 bases. The CDR3 totals 12 residues. Trimming stripped 4 bases from V and 5 bases from J, with 11 bases between. CDR1 and CDR2 from the germline V gene are DFQATT and SNEGSKA (reference sequence). In DNA form, the CDR3 reads TGCAGTGCTAAACAGGGTGGGACTGAAGCTTTCTTT. Amino acids: CSAKQGGTEAFF.

This clonotype showed up just a few times. The chain uses TRBV9 and TRBJ1-6; D is perhaps TRBD1 (6 bases). Trimming took 0 bases from V and 9 from J, leaving 13 bases between them. This CDR3 comprises 15 residues. CDR1 SGDLS and CDR2 YYNGEE come from the germline V gene. As DNA, the CDR3 is TGTGCCAGCAGCGTAGATCACAGGGTGAGTTCACCCCTCCACTTT. Protein: CASSVDHRVSSPLHF.

This clonotype was seen a handful of times. The chain has TRBV19 and TRBJ1-5; D is unresolved. The CDR3 sequence is 14 residues long. Germline-derived CDR1 and CDR2 are LNHDA and SQIVND (reference sequence). V lost 10 bases and J lost 7, with 20 bases in between. The CDR3 DNA reads TGTGCCACCTGGGCCCGGACGCCGGGGCAGCCCCAGCATTTT. It yields the protein CATWARTPGQPQHF.

The sample holds a few counts of this clonotype. The CDR3: CASSLQGSYEQYF. As DNA, the CDR3 is TGTGCCAGCAGCTTGCAGGGCTCCTACGAGCAGTACTTC. This chain uses TRBV5-4 with TRBJ2-7, with a possible D match to TRBD1 (5 bases). The CDR3 spans 13 residues. Trimming took off 1 base at V and 0 bases at J, with 5 bases between the two ends. The germline gives CDR1 SGHNT, CDR2 YYREEE (reference sequence).

There are a few counts of this clonotype. CDR3 in DNA: TGTGCCAGCAGTCGTTCACAGGCGAATGAGCAGTTCTTC. The encoded protein is CASSRSQANEQFF. The chain recombines TRBV6-2 or TRBV6-3 with TRBJ2-1; maybe TRBD1 (5 bases). V lost 5 bases and J 7 bases, leaving 12 bases between the germline ends. The CDR3 consists of 13 residues. CDR1 is MNHEY, CDR2 SVGEGT, per germline.

The chain employs TRBV5-1 and TRBJ2-7, with 9 bases identical to TRBD1. This CDR3 contains 15 residues. Germline lookup yields CDR1 SGHRS and CDR2 YFSETQ. Trimming took 0 bases from V and 5 from J; bases not matched to a gene: 6. The CDR3 spells CASSLETGGMNEQYF. In nucleotides, the CDR3 is TGCGCCAGCAGCTTGGAGACAGGGGGTATGAACGAGCAGTACTTC.

This chain uses TRBV19 with TRBJ1-1; 8 positions agree with TRBD1. V trimming: 7 bases; J trimming: 4 bases; junction bases outside the gene matches: 5. The V gene's germline CDR1 is LNHDA and CDR2 SQIVND (reference sequence). The CDR3 extends over 13 amino acids. The CDR3 region is CASTDRDGTEAFF. The CDR3 DNA reads TGTGCCAGTACGGACAGGGATGGCACTGAAGCTTTCTTT.

This clonotype has a handful of counts. The rearrangement joins TRBV12-5 to TRBJ1-2, with 8 positions matching TRBD1. The CDR3 is made up of 13 amino acids. The ends lost 6 bases at V and 7 bases at J; junction bases unmatched: 7. Germline V gene lookup returns CDR1 LGHNT and CDR2 FRNRAP. Here the CDR3 reads CASGFGQGPGYTF. The CDR3 coding sequence is TGTGCTAGTGGCTTCGGACAGGGTCCTGGCTACACCTTC.

This CDR3 reads CASSPALTITSSEAFF. CDR3 nucleotides: TGTGCCAGCAGTCCTGCTCTTACGATTACATCATCTGAAGCTTTCTTT. The chain is built from TRBV12-3 or TRBV12-4 and TRBJ1-1; D unresolved. The CDR3 is made up of 16 amino acids. Trimming stripped 5 bases from V and 6 bases from J, with 22 bases between.

The rearrangement links TRBV21-1 to TRBJ2-3. TRBV21-1 counts as a pseudogene. The CDR3 covers 13 residues. The CDR3 sequence is CASSKGKTDTQYF. The CDR3 DNA reads as TGTGCCAGCAGCAAAGGTAAGACAGATACGCAGTATTTT.

The chain is built from TRBV18 and TRBJ2-7; D uncertain. This CDR3 is built from 12 residues. Trimming cost V 1 base and J 3 bases, with 4 bases left between them. Per germline, CDR1 KGHSH and CDR2 LQKENI. The CDR3 spells CASSPRGYEQYF. For the CDR3, the DNA is TGTGCCAGCTCACCACGGGGCTACGAGCAGTACTTC.

The rearrangement links TRBV5-1 to TRBJ2-5; D is possibly TRBD1 (6 bases). The CDR3 totals 16 residues. V was shortened by 4 bases and J by 4 bases, with 20 bases between the two germline ends. Germline assignment: CDR1 SGHRS and CDR2 YFSETQ. The CDR3 nucleotides are TGCGCCAGCAGCCCGTGGTATACGGGCAGGGGAGAGACCCAGTACTTC. Protein product: CASSPWYTGRGETQYF.

This clonotype was recorded a few times. The CDR3 spells CASTNQPGRNTEAFF. The CDR3 DNA is TGTGCCAGCACTAACCAGCCGGGCAGGAACACTGAAGCTTTCTTT. The J gene is TRBJ1-1, the V gene TRBV6-1; D is unresolved. Trimming cost V 7 bases and J 1 base, with 16 bases left between them. Germline V gene lookup returns CDR1 MNHNS and CDR2 SASEGT. CDR3 length: 15 amino acids.

This clonotype was seen a handful of times. V gene TRBV7-8 combines with J gene TRBJ2-7; D perhaps matches TRBD1 (6 bases). The germline CDR1 and CDR2 sequences are SGHVS and FQNEAQ. The CDR3 runs 13 residues. Trimming pared 1 base from V and 7 bases from J, leaving 11 bases between. The CDR3 bases are TGTGCCAGCAGCTTAGTTCCAGGGGTGGAGCAGTACTTC. This translates into CASSLVPGVEQYF.

Of note for this clonotype: The DNA is left out, because the CDR3 cannot be placed on it with certainty; the CDR3 is given as TCRdb lists it. V usage is TRBV10-2 and J usage is TRBJ1-5; TRBD1 is taken as the D call from the table, unchecked against the DNA. The CDR3 extends over 12 residues, inclusive of both ends. The germline V gene has CDR1 WSHSY and CDR2 SAAADI. CDR3 amino acids: CASTSGDQPQHF.